The 28 T cell receptor beta chains below were found in one sample sequenced in a study of blood T cell repertoires in COVID-19. TCRdb's copy holds only in-frame clones and misses some; the assay was immunoSEQ multiplex PCR. The table has about 82,000 clones, around 74% seen once; the top ten hold approximately 2.8%. The sequenced material came from peripheral blood. These receptors were collected from a human donor with acute or convalescent COVID-19. The donor label of this sample is uncertain.

V and J are TRBV28 and TRBJ1-5; D not certain. V was cut by 6 bases and J by 11 bases, with 20 bases left in between. Germline assignment: CDR1 MDHEN and CDR2 SYDVKM. CDR3 length equals 14 residues. This chain's CDR3 is CASRLVISGRAQHF. In nucleotides, the CDR3 is TGTGCCAGCAGACTGGTTATTTCCGGTCGGGCCCAGCATTTT.

This CDR3 is CASTPTGQALGEQYF. CDR3 nucleotide sequence: TGTGCCAGCACCCCTACAGGACAGGCCCTGGGGGAGCAGTACTTC. The chain uses TRBV2 and TRBJ2-7, with 7 positions matching TRBD1. Trimming removed 7 bases from V and 7 bases from J; junction bases left unmatched: 16. The CDR3 has 15 amino acids. CDR1 is SNHLY, CDR2 FYNNEI, per germline.

The chain is built from TRBV4-1 and TRBJ1-5; the D is unclear. This CDR3 is built from 16 residues. V lost 0 bases and J 1 base, leaving 10 bases between the germline ends. Germline V gene sequence: CDR1 MGHRA, CDR2 YSYEKL. CDR3 sequence: CASSQEKGVSNQPQHF. CDR3 nucleotide sequence: TGCGCCAGCAGCCAAGAGAAGGGAGTGAGCAATCAGCCCCAGCATTTT.

The chain recombines TRBV2 with TRBJ2-7; 8 bases align to TRBD1. Germline V gives CDR1 SNHLY, CDR2 FYNNEI. This CDR3 has 13 residues. Trimming at V came to 7 bases and at J to 3 bases, leaving 5 bases not matched to a gene. The CDR3 DNA reads TGTGCCAGCAATGCGGACAGGGACTACGAGCAGTACTTC. As protein: CASNADRDYEQYF.

The rearrangement joins TRBV18 to TRBJ2-7; D ambiguous. This CDR3 has 12 amino acids. Germline V gives CDR1 KGHSH, CDR2 LQKENI. V dropped 9 bases and J dropped 5 bases, with 14 bases sitting between them. The CDR3 bases are TGTGCCAGTAGAGGCCCGGCCGACGAGCAGTACTTC. It encodes CASRGPADEQYF.

The chain is built from TRBV6-2 or TRBV6-3 and TRBJ1-5; D may be TRBD1 (6 bases). Germline lookup yields CDR1 MNHEY and CDR2 SVGEGT. The CDR3 consists of 18 residues. Trimming took off 2 bases at V and 5 bases at J, with 22 bases between the two ends. The CDR3 protein is CASSYALTGPLADQPQHF. The CDR3 DNA reads TGTGCCAGCAGTTACGCCTTAACAGGGCCCCTAGCCGATCAGCCCCAGCATTTT.

Here the CDR3 reads CASSYPGGSETQYF. The CDR3 DNA reads as TGTGCCAGCAGTTACCCGGGAGGTTCAGAGACCCAGTACTTC. The V call is TRBV6-6, the J call TRBJ2-5; 7 bases align to TRBD2. V lost 2 bases, J lost 4 bases, and 4 bases stayed unmatched. Germline V CDR1 and CDR2: MNHNY, SVGAGI (reference sequence). CDR3 size: 14 residues.

The chain joins TRBV3-1 (or the pseudogene TRBV3-2) to TRBJ2-4, with D maybe TRBD2 (6 bases). The CDR3 totals 12 residues. V lost 6 bases to trimming and J lost 7 bases, with 10 bases between them. Germline CDR1 is LGHDT and CDR2 is YNNKEL (reference sequence). The CDR3 coding sequence is TGTGCCAGCAGTTGGGGGAGGAACATTCAGTACTTC. This sequence encodes CASSWGRNIQYF.

The chain recombines TRBV3-1 (or the pseudogene TRBV3-2) with TRBJ2-4, with D tentatively TRBD1 (5 bases). V lost 0 bases to trimming and J lost 9 bases, with 9 bases between them. Germline lookup yields CDR1 LGHDT and CDR2 YNNKEL (reference sequence). The CDR3 extends over 13 amino acids. The CDR3 DNA reads TGTGCCAGCAGCCAAGAAGCAGGGCTCATTCAGTACTTC. Protein: CASSQEAGLIQYF.

The CDR3 DNA reads TGTGCCAGCAGTGGGCTGGATAGCAATCAGCCCCAGCATTTT. It encodes CASSGLDSNQPQHF. The chain employs TRBV7-2 and TRBJ1-5; D is undetermined. V shed 6 bases and J shed 0 bases, with 9 bases lying between them. There are 14 residues in the CDR3. Germline V lookup: CDR1 SGHTA, CDR2 FQGNSA. Looking up the rest from reference TRBV7-2 and TRBJ1-5 gives the full variable domain: GAGVSQSPSNKVTEKGKDVELRCDPISGHTALYWYRQSLGQGLEFLIYFQGNSAPDKSGLPSDRFSAERTGGSVSTLTIQRTQQEDSAVYLCASSGLDSNQPQHFGDGTRLSIL.

The J gene is TRBJ1-6, the V gene TRBV7-2; 12 nucleotides agree with TRBD1. Trimming cost V 1 base and J 10 bases; bases outside gene matches: 5. Germline V gene data show CDR1 as SGHTA and CDR2 as FQGNSA. The CDR3 length is 16 residues. CDR3 loop: CASSLVGQGAQSPLHF. The DNA of the CDR3 is TGTGCCAGCAGCTTAGTGGGACAGGGGGCGCAGTCACCCCTCCACTTT.

This sequence joins TRBV11-2 and TRBJ2-7; 7 nucleotides agree with TRBD2. In germline, CDR1 is SGHAT, CDR2 FQNNGV. CDR3 length: 15 residues. Germline trimming cut 1 base from V and 3 bases from J; bases unmatched to any gene: 6. CDR3 coding DNA: TGTGCCAGCAGCTTAGGAGCGGGAACCGGCTACGAGCAGTACTTC. Its protein product is CASSLGAGTGYEQYF.

The chain carries TRBV5-1 and TRBJ1-2; D is perhaps TRBD1 (6 bases). Trimming pared 2 bases from V and 4 bases from J, leaving 9 bases between. Germline CDR1 is SGHRS and CDR2 is YFSETQ. The CDR3 runs to 13 residues. The CDR3 bases are TGCGCCAGCAGCTTCGGGGGGGCCTATGGCTACACCTTC. It is translated as CASSFGGAYGYTF.

This rearrangement joins TRBV28 to TRBJ1-2; D gene uncertain. This CDR3 has 12 residues. Per the germline V gene, CDR1 is MDHEN and CDR2 is SYDVKM. The ends were cut back, 2 bases at V and 7 bases at J, with 8 bases in the middle. Written as DNA, the CDR3 is TGTGCCAGCAGTTTAATGCGATCTGGCTACACCTTC. It specifies CASSLMRSGYTF.

CDR3 region: CASSPQVSYEQYF. CDR3 nucleotides: TGTGCCAGCTCACCGCAGGTCTCCTACGAGCAGTACTTC. The rearrangement uses TRBV18 and TRBJ2-7; D remains ambiguous. The germline gives CDR1 KGHSH, CDR2 LQKENI. The CDR3 spans 13 residues. Trimming cost V 3 bases and J 0 bases, with 6 bases left between them.

The V and J genes are TRBV7-9 and TRBJ1-1, with D possibly TRBD1 on 5 matching bases. The CDR3 covers 16 residues. CDR1 SEHNR and CDR2 FQNEAQ come from the germline V gene (reference sequence). The V and J ends lost 2 bases and 2 bases respectively, with 15 bases between them. As DNA, the CDR3 is TGTGCCAGCAGCTTACGCTCAGGCAGGGCTAACACTGAAGCTTTCTTT. This gives the protein CASSLRSGRANTEAFF.

This sequence joins TRBV19 and TRBJ2-2; 12 bases match TRBD2. This CDR3 contains 17 residues. Trimming cost V 5 bases and J 3 bases; bases outside gene matches: 7. Per the germline V gene, CDR1 is LNHDA and CDR2 is SQIVND (reference sequence). The CDR3 DNA sequence: TGTGCCAGTAGTCTGCAACTAGCGGGGGGTTACACCGGGGAGCTGTTTTTT. Protein: CASSLQLAGGYTGELFF.

This clone appeared a single time. V and J are TRBV24-1 and TRBJ1-1, with 7 bases aligning to TRBD1. J gave up 10 bases and V 3 bases, and 4 bases lay outside the gene matches. Germline CDR1 reads KGHDR; CDR2 reads SFDVKD. The CDR3 sequence is 12 residues long. The CDR3 sequence: CATSDTTGRAFF. In DNA, the CDR3 is TGTGCCACCAGTGATACGACAGGGAGAGCTTTCTTT.

This sequence joins TRBV30 and TRBJ2-5; the D gene is possibly TRBD2 (5 bases). This CDR3 has 13 residues. Germline CDR1 and CDR2: GTSNPN and SVGIG (reference sequence). V was pared by 0 bases and J by 2 bases, with 7 bases between. CDR3 sequence (DNA): TGTGCCTGGAGTGTAGGACTTCAAGAGACCCAGTACTTC. Translation: CAWSVGLQETQYF.

The chain is built from TRBV3-1 (or the pseudogene TRBV3-2) and TRBJ2-2, with TRBD2 as a possible D gene (5 bases). Germline V CDR1 and CDR2: LGHDT, YNNKEL (reference sequence). Trimming took off 5 bases at V and 0 bases at J, with 10 bases between the two ends. This CDR3 has 15 amino acids. In nucleotides, the CDR3 is TGTGCCAGCAGCTCACAACTAGCGAACACCGGGGAGCTGTTTTTT. Translating it yields CASSSQLANTGELFF.

The V and J genes are TRBV5-1 and TRBJ2-5, with 16 positions matching TRBD2. CDR1 is SGHRS, CDR2 YFSETQ, per germline. The CDR3 covers 15 residues. J lost 5 bases, V lost 4 bases, and 2 bases had no gene match. The chain's CDR3 is CASSPGLAGGETQYF. In DNA, the CDR3 is TGCGCCAGCAGCCCGGGACTAGCGGGAGGGGAGACCCAGTACTTC. Full variable domain (missing parts from reference TRBV5-1 and TRBJ2-5): KAGVTQTPRYLIKTRGQQVTLSCSPISGHRSVSWYQQTPGQGLQFLFEYFSETQRNKGNFPGRFSGRQFSNSRSEMNVSTLELGDSALYLCASSPGLAGGETQYFGPGTRLLVL.

This clone has only a few counts. J is TRBJ1-1 and V is TRBV5-1; TRBD1 matches 9 bases. V lost 3 bases and J lost 7; bases outside the gene matches: 7. This CDR3 has 14 amino acids. Germline CDR1 SGHRS, CDR2 YFSETQ. DNA for the CDR3: TGCGCCAGCAGCTCGGTCGGACAGGGGCGTGAAGCTTTCTTT. Protein product: CASSSVGQGREAFF.

There are a few counts of this clone. The chain joins TRBV3-1 (or the pseudogene TRBV3-2) to TRBJ1-3; TRBD1 aligns across 7 bases. With 1 base clipped from V and 3 bases from J, the junction kept 9 bases outside the gene matches. The CDR3 runs to 17 residues. From germline, CDR1 is LGHDT and CDR2 YNNKEL (reference sequence). CDR3 loop: CASSQGVKGGRGNTIYF. In DNA, the CDR3 is TGTGCCAGCAGCCAAGGGGTGAAAGGGGGCCGTGGAAACACCATATATTTT.

This clone has only one observation. The V gene is TRBV7-9, the J gene TRBJ2-2; D not certain. V was pared by 10 bases and J by 4 bases, with 16 bases between. CDR3 length: 14 amino acids. Germline V gene lookup returns CDR1 SEHNR and CDR2 FQNEAQ (reference sequence). The CDR3 DNA reads TGTGCCACCCGGCCCCGACTGAGCACCGGGGAGCTGTTTTTT. Amino acids: CATRPRLSTGELFF.

V gene TRBV7-2 combines with J gene TRBJ1-3; unclear D gene. The germline V and J ends were trimmed by 2 bases and 1 base, with 9 bases remaining between them. Germline CDR1 reads SGHTA; CDR2 reads FQGNSA. The CDR3 spans 15 residues. CDR3 sequence reads: CASSLLGRSGNTIYF. The CDR3 region has the DNA TGTGCCAGCAGCTTACTCGGCAGGTCTGGAAACACCATATATTTT.

The J gene is TRBJ1-6, the V gene TRBV9; possibly TRBD1 for D (6 bases). The CDR3 is made up of 16 amino acids. Germline V gene lookup returns CDR1 SGDLS and CDR2 YYNGEE. Trimming stripped 3 bases from V and 0 bases from J, with 10 bases between. The CDR3 DNA sequence: TGTGCCAGCAGCGCCACAGGGATCTCCTATAATTCACCCCTCCACTTT. Translated, it gives CASSATGISYNSPLHF.

This clone appeared a few times. V usage is TRBV27 and J usage is TRBJ1-5; tentatively, D is TRBD1 (5 bases). With 5 bases removed from V and 6 bases from J, the gap between germline ends came to 11 bases. Germline V lookup: CDR1 MNHEY, CDR2 SMNVEV (reference sequence). The CDR3 extends over 13 amino acids. The CDR3 DNA is TGTGCCAGCAGTCCCCTAGGGGTTCAGCCCCAGCATTTT. This translates into CASSPLGVQPQHF.

The rearrangement joins TRBV2 to TRBJ1-2; D is unclear. The CDR3 covers 13 residues. V was pared by 6 bases and J by 7 bases, with 15 bases between. Germline CDR1 and CDR2: SNHLY and FYNNEI. CDR3 protein: CASSPGRELGYTF. The CDR3 DNA reads TGTGCCAGCAGCCCCGGGAGGGAGCTTGGCTACACCTTC. Full variable domain (rest looked up from reference TRBV2 and TRBJ1-2): EPEVTQTPSHQVTQMGQEVILRCVPISNHLYFYWYRQILGQKVEFLVSFYNNEISEKSEIFDDQFSVERPDGSNFTLKIRSTKLEDSAMYFCASSPGRELGYTFGSGTRLTVV.